This T cell receptor beta chain stems from a study of blood T cell repertoires in COVID-19. Study information: Sample material is recorded as cDNA or gDNA derived from T cells, B-cell-depleted T cells, or PBMCs.

It was during active infection that Seattle patients were enrolled and then longitudinally followed. The table came from immunoSEQ multiplex PCR; TCRdb's copy has only in-frame clones and leaves some out. The table has around 170,000 clones, approximately 78% seen once. Germline loops: CDR1 SGHDT, CDR2 YYEEEE. Trimming removed 0 bases from V and 3 bases from J, with 10 bases in between. The CDR3 sequence is 16 residues long. The chain uses TRBV5-6 and TRBJ1-6, with TRBD1 as a possible D gene (6 bases). The sequence came from a woman over 75 with COVID-19, enrolled during active disease. What was sequenced was peripheral blood. The CDR3 region is CASSLEGGFYNSPLHF. The CDR3 nucleotides are TGTGCCAGCAGCTTGGAGGGGGGGTTCTATAATTCACCCCTCCACTTT.